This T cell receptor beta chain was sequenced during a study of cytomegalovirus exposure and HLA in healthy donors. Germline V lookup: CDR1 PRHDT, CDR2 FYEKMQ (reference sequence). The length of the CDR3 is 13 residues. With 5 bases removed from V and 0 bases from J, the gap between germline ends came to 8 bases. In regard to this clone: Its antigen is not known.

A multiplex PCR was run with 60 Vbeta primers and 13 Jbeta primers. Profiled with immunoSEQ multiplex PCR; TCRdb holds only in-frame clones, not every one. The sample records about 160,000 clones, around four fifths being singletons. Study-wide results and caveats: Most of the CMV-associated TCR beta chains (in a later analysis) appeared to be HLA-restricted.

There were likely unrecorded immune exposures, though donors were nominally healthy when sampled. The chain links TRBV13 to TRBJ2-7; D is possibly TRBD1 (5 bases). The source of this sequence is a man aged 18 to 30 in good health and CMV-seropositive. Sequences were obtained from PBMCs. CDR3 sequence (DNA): TGTGCCAGCAGCCCAGGGTCCTCCTACGAGCAGTACTTC. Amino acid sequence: CASSPGSSYEQYF.